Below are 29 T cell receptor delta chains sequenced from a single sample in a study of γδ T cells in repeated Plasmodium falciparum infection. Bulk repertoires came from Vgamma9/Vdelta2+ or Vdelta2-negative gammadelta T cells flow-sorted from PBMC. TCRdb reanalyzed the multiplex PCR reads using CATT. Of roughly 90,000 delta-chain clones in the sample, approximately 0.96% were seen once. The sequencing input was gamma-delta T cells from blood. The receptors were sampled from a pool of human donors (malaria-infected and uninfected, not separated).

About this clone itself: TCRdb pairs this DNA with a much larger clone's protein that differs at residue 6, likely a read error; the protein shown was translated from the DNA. DNA for the CDR3: TGTGCTCTTGGGGAAGGGTATTTTAATACTATAAGGGATACGAGAGTGGTGAATCTCATCTTT. It codes for CALGEGYFNTIRDTRVVNLIF. The J segment was not called; the V segment is TRDV1; no check of the table's D call, TRDD3, against the DNA was made. Germline CDR1 and CDR2: TSWWSYY and QGS. This CDR3 is built from 21 residues.

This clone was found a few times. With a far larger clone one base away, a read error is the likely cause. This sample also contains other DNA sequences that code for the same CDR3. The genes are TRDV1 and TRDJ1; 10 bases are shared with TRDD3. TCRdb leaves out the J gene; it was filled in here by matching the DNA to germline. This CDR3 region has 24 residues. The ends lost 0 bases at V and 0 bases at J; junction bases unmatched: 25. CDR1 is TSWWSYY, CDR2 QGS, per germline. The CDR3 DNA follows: TGTGCTCTTGGGGAACTAGTACACTCCCTACACCGTACTGGGGGATGGTACGACACCGATAAACTCATCTTT. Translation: CALGELVHSLHRTGGWYDTDKLIF.

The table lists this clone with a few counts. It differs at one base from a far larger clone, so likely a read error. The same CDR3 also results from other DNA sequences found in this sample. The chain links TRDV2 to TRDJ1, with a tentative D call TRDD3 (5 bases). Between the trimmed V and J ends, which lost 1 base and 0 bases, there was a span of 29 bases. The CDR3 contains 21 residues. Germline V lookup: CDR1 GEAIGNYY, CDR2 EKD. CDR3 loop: CACDTYREEEDIRGYTDKLIF. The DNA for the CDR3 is TGTGCCTGTGACACATATCGGGAGGAAGAGGATATCCGGGGGTACACCGATAAACTCATCTTT.

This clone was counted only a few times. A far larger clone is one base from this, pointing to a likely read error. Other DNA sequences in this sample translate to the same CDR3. This chain's CDR3 is CALGELTLLSTDKLIF. The DNA for the CDR3 is TGTGCTCTTGGGGAACTTACCCTTCTTAGTACCGACAAACTCATCTTT. The rearrangement links TRDV1 to TRDJ1; possible D gene TRDD2, 5 bases. TCRdb carries no J gene annotation; the J gene was assigned here by matching the DNA with germline. Germline CDR1 and CDR2: TSWWSYY and QGS. The CDR3 has 16 amino acids.

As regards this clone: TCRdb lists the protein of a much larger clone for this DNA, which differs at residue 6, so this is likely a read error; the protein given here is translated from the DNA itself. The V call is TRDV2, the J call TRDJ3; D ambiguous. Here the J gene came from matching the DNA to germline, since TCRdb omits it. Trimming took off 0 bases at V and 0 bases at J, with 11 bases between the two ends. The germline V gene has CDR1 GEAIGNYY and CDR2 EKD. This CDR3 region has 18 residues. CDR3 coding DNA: TGTGCCTGTGACACCCATGGTCCGGGCTCCTGGGACACCCGACAGATGTTTTTC. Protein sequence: CACDTHGPGSWDTRQMFF.

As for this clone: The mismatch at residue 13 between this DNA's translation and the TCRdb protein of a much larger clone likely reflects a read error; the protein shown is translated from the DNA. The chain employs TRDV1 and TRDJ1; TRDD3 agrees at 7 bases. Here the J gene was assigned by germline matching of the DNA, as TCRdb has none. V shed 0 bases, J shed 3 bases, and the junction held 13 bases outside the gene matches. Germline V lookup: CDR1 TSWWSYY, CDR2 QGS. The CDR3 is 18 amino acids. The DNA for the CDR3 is TGTGCTCTTGGGGAACTTCCGGTGGGGGACGACTACGCCGATAAACTCATCTTT. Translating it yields CALGELPVGDDYADKLIF.

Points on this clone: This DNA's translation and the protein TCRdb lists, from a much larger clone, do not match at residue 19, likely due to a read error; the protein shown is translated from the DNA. As DNA, the CDR3 is TGTGCCTGTGATTCCATTGATACTGGGGGATCTCGGGGCACCTGGGACACCCGACGGATGTTTTTC. The encoded protein is CACDSIDTGGSRGTWDTRRMFF. The chain carries TRDV2 and TRDJ3, with TRDD3 identical over 10 bases. Germline matching of the DNA provided the J gene here, since TCRdb leaves it blank. CDR1 and CDR2 from the germline V gene are GEAIGNYY and EKD. CDR3 length: 22 residues.

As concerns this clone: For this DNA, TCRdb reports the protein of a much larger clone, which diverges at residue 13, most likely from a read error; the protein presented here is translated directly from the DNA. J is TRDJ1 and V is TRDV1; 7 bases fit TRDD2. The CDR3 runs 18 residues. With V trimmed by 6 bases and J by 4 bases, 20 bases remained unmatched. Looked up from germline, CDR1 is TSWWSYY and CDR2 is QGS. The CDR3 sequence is CALGINVLGVLPNDKLIF. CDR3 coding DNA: TGTGCTCTTGGTATTAATGTCCTTGGAGTACTTCCTAACGATAAACTCATCTTT.

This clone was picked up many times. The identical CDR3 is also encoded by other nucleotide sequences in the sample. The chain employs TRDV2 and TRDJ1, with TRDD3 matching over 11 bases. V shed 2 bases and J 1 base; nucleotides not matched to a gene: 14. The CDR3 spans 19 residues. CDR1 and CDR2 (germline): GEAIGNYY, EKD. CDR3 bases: TGTGCCTGTGACAGCTCCTGGGGGATACAAGTAGGGGTCACCGATAAACTCATCTTT. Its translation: CACDSSWGIQVGVTDKLIF.

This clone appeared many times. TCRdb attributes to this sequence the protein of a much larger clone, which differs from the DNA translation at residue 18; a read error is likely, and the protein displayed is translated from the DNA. The CDR3 spells CALGELGCPLQTWDTRQVFF. CDR3 bases: TGTGCTCTTGGGGAACTAGGTTGCCCCCTCCAAACCTGGGACACCCGACAGGTGTTTTTC. The V gene call is TRDV1, and the J gene call is absent; the D call in the table, TRDD3, was not verified against the DNA. The germline V gene encodes CDR1 TSWWSYY and CDR2 QGS. This CDR3 is 20 amino acids long.

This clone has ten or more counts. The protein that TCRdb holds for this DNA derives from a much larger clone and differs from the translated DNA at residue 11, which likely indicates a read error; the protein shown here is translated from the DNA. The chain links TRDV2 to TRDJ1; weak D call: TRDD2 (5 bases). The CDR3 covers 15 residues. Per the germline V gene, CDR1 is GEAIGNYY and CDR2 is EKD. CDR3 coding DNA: TGTGCCTGTGACACCGTTGCTACCCCTACCGGTAAACTCATCTTT. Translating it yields CACDTVATPTGKLIF.

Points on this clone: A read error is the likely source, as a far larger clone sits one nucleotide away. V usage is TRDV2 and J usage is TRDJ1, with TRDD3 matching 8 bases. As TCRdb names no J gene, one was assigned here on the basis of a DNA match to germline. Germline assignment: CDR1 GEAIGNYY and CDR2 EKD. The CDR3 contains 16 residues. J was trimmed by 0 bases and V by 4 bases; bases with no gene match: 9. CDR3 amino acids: CACDNILLGDTDKLIF. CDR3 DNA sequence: TGTGCCTGTGATAATATTCTACTGGGGGACACCGATAAACTCATCTTT.

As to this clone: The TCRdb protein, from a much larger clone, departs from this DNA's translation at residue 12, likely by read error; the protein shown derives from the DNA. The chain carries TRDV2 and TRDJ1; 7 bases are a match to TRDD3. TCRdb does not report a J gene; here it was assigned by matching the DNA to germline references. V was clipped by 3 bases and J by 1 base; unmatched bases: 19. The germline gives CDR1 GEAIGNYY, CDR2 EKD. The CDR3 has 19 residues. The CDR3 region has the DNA TGTGCCTGTGACTCCGTTTTGATCCCTACTGGGGAATTCACCGATAAACTCATCTTT. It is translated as CACDSVLIPTGEFTDKLIF.

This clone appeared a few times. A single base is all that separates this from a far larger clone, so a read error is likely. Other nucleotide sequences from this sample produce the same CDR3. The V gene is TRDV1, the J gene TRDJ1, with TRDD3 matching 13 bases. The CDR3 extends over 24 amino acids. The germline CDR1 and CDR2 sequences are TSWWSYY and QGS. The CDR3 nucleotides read TGTGCTCTGGGGGAACGGGACTCCCTAAATCATTTACTGGGGGATACGGTGAACACCGATAAACTCATCTTT. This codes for CALGERDSLNHLLGDTVNTDKLIF.

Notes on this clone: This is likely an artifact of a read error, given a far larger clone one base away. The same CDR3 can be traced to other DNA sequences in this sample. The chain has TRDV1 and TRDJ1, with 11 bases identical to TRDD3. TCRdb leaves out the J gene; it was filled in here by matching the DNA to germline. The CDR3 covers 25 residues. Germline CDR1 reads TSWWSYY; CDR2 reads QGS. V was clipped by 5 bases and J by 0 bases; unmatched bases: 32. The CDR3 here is CALGILFIIPRLGDRRGEYTDKLIF. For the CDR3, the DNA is TGTGCTCTTGGGATCCTTTTTATAATTCCTCGACTGGGGGATAGGAGGGGAGAATACACCGATAAACTCATCTTT.

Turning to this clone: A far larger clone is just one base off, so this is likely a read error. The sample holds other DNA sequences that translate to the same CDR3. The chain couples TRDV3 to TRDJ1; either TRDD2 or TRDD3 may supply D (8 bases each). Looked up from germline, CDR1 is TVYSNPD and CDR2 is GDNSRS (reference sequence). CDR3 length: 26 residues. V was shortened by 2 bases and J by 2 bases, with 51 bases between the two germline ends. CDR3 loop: CAFGGKPTFLAGGSYSDPPYTDKLIF. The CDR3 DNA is TGTGCCTTTGGGGGGAAACCCACCTTCCTAGCTGGGGGAAGTTATTCAGACCCTCCGTATACCGATAAACTCATCTTT.

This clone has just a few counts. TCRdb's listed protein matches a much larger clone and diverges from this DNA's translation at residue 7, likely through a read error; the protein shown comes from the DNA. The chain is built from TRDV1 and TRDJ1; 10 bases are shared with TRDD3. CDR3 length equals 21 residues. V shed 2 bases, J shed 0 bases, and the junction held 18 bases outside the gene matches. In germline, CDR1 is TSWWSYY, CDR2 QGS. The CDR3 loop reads CALGEMSTGGYAVRYTDKLIF. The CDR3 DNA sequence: TGTGCTCTTGGGGAAATGAGCACCGGGGGATACGCAGTAAGGTACACCGATAAACTCATCTTT.

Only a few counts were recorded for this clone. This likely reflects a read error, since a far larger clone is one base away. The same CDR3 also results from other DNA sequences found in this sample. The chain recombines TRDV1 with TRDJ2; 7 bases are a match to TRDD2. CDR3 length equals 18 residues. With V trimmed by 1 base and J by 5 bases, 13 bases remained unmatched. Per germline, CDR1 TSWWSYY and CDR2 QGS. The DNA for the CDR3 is TGTGCTCTTGGGGAACAGGTTCCTACCATATCCGTTACAGCACAACTCTTCTTT. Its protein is CALGEQVPTISVTAQLFF.

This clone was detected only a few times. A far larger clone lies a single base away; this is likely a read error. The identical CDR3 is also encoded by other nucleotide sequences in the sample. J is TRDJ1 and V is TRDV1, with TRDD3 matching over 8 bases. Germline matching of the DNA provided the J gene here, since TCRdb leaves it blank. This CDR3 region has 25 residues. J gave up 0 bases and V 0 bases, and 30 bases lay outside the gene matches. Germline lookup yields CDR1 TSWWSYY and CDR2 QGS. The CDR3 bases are TGTGCTCTTGGGGAACTCTATCCTACGTTTTACCCCCCAGGGGATACTCCAAAATACACCGATAAACTCATCTTT. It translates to CALGELYPTFYPPGDTPKYTDKLIF.

CDR3 in amino acids: CALGEPLSPNFLLGDTGDKLIF. CDR3 in DNA: TGTGCTCTTGGGGAACCTCTTTCGCCCAACTTCCTACTGGGGGATACCGGGGATAAACTCATCTTT. This rearrangement joins TRDV1 to TRDJ1, with 12 bases matching TRDD3. No J segment appears in TCRdb, so it was assigned here by matching the sequence to germline. In germline, CDR1 is TSWWSYY, CDR2 QGS. The CDR3 spans 22 residues. J gave up 5 bases and V 1 base, and 23 bases lay outside the gene matches.

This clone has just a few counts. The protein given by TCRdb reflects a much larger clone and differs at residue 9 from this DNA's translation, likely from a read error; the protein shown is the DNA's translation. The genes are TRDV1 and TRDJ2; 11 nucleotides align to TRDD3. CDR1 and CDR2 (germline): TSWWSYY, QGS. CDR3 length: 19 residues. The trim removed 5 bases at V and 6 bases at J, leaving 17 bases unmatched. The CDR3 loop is CALGKGGPWGIRGAAQLFF. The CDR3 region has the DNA TGTGCTCTTGGGAAGGGGGGACCATGGGGGATACGAGGGGCAGCACAACTCTTCTTT.

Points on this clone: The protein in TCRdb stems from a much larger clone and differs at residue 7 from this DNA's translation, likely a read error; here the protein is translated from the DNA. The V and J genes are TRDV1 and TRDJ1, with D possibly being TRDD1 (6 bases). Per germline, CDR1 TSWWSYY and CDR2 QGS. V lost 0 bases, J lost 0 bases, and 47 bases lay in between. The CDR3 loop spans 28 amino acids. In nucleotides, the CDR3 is TGTGCTCTTGGGGAACTTCAGTTTCCCCCTCTGGCTACTAAGAAATATTTACGGGTCCTTGCTTACACCGATAAACTCATCTTT. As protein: CALGELQFPPLATKKYLRVLAYTDKLIF.

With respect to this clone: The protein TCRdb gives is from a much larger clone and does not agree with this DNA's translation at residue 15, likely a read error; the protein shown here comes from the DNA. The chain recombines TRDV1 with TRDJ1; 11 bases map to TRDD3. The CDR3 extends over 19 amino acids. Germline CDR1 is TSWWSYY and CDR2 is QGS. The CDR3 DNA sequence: TGTGCTCTTGGGGGCAAACTTGGGGGATACGATATGTACACCAATAAACTCATCTTT. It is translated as CALGGKLGGYDMYTNKLIF.

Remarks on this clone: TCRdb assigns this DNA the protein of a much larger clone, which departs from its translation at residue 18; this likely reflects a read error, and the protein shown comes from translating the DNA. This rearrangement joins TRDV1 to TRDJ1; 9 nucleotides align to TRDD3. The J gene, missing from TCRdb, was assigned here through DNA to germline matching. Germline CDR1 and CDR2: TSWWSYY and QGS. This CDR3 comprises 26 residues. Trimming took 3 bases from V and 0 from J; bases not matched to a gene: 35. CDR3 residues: CALGDTLFGATGPDYWGSGYTDKLIF. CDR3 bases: TGTGCTCTTGGGGACACTCTCTTTGGGGCTACAGGGCCCGATTACTGGGGGAGTGGGTACACCGATAAACTCATCTTT.

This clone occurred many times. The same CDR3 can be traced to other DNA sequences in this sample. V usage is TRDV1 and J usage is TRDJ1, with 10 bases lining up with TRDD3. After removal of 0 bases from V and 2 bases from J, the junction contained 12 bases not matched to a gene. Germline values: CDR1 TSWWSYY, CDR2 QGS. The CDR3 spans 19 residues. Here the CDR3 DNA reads TGTGCTCTTGGGGAACTGTGGGACTGGGGGATTTCGGGAACCGATAAACTCATCTTT. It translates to CALGELWDWGISGTDKLIF.

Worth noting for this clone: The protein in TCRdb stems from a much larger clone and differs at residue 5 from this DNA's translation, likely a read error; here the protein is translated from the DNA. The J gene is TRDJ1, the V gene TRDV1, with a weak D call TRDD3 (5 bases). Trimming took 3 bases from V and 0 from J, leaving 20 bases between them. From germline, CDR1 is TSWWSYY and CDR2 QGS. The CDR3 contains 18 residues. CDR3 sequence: CALGDLRLLGDYTDKLIF. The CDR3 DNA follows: TGTGCTCTTGGGGACCTGCGGCTACTCGGGGACTACACCGATAAACTCATCTTT.

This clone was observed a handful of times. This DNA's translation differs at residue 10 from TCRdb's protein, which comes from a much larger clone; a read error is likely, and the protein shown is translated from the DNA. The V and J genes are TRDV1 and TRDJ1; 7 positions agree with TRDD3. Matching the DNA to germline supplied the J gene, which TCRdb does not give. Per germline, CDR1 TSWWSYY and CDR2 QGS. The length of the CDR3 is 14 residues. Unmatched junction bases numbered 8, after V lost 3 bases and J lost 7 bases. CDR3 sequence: CALGDEDLGAKLIF. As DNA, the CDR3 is TGTGCTCTTGGGGACGAGGATCTGGGGGCTAAACTCATCTTT.

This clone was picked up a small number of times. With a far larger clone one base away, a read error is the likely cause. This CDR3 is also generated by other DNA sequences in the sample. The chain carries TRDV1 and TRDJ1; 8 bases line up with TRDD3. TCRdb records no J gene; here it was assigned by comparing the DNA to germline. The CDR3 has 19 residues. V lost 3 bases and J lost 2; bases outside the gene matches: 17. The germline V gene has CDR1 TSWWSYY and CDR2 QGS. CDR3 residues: CALGDSTAGGPFTTDKLIF. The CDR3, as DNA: TGTGCTCTTGGGGATTCTACGGCTGGGGGACCTTTCACGACCGATAAACTCATCTTT.

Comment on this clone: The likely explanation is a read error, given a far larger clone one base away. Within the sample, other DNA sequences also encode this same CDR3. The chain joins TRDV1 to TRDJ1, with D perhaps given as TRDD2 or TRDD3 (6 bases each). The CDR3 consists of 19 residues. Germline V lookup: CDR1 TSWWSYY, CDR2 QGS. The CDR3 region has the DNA TGTGCGCTTGGGGAACGCGGCCTTCCCGGGGGACTCGCTACCGATAAACTCATCTTT. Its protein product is CALGERGLPGGLATDKLIF.